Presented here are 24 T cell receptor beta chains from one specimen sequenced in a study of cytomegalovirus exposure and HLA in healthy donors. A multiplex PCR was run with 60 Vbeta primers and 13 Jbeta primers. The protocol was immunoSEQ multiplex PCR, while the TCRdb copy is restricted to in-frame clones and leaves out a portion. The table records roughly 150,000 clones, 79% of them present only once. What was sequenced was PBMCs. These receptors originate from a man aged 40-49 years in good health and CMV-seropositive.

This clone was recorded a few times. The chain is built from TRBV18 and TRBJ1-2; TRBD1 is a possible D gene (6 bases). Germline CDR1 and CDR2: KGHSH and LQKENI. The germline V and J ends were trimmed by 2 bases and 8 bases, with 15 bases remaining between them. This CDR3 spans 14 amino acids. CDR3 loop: CASSPKGDSSGYTF. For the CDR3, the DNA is TGTGCCAGCTCACCAAAGGGGGATTCTTCCGGCTACACCTTC.

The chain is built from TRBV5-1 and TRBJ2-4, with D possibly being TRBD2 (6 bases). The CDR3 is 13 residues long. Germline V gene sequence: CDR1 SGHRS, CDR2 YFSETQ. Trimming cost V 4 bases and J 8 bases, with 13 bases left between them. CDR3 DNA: TGCGCCAGCAGCGCCCCGGGGGAAGACATTCAGTACTTC. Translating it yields CASSAPGEDIQYF. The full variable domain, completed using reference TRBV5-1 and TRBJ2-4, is KAGVTQTPRYLIKTRGQQVTLSCSPISGHRSVSWYQQTPGQGLQFLFEYFSETQRNKGNFPGRFSGRQFSNSRSEMNVSTLELGDSALYLCASSAPGEDIQYFGAGTRLSVL.

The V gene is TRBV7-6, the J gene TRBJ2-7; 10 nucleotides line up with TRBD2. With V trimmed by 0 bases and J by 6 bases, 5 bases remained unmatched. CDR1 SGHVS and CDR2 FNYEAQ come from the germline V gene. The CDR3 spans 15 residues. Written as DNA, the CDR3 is TGTGCCAGCAGCTTAGCGGGACTAGCGACTCGCGAGCAGTACTTC. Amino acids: CASSLAGLATREQYF.

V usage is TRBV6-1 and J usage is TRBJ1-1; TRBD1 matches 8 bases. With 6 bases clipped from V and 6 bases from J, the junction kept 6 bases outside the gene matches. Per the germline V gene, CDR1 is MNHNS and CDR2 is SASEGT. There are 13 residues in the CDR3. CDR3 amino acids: CASSLQGASEAFF. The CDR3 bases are TGTGCCAGCAGCCTCCAGGGGGCCTCTGAAGCTTTCTTT.

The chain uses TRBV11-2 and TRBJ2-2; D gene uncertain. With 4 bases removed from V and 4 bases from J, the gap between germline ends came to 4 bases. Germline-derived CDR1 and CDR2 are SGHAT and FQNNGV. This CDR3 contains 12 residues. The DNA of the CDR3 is TGTGCCAGCAGCTCCGGCACCGGGGAGCTGTTTTTT. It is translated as CASSSGTGELFF.

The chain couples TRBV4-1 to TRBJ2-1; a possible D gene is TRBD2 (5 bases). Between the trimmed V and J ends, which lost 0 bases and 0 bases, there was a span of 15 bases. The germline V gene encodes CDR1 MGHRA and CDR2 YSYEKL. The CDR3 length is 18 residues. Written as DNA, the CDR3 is TGCGCCAGCAGCCAAGATATGGGCGGGTTCAGCTCCTACAATGAGCAGTTCTTC. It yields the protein CASSQDMGGFSSYNEQFF.

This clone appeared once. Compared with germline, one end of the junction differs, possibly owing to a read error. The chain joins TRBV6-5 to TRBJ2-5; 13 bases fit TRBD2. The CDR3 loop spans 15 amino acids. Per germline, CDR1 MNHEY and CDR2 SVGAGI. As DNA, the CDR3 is TGTGCCAGCATTCTGGGACTAGCGGGACAAGAGGCCCAGTACTTC. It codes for CASILGLAGQEAQYF.

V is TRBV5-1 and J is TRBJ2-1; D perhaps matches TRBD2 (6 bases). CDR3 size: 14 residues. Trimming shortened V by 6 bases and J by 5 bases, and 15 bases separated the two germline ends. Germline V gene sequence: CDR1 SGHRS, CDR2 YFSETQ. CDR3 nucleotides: TGCGCCAGCACTCCGGAGGGGCGACACAATGAGCAGTTCTTC. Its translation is CASTPEGRHNEQFF.

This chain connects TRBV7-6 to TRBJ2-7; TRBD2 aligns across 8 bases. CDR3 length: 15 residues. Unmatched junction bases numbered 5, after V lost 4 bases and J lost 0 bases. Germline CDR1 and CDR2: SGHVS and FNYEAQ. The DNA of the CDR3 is TGTGCCAGCAGCTCGACTAGCGTTGGCTCCTACGAGCAGTACTTC. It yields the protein CASSSTSVGSYEQYF.

This chain's CDR3 is CASNSGASPYEQYF. The CDR3 nucleotides are TGCGCCAGCAATTCAGGGGCCAGTCCCTACGAGCAGTACTTC. J is TRBJ2-7 and V is TRBV10-2; D possibly corresponds to TRBD1 (6 bases). Trimming stripped 7 bases from V and 2 bases from J, with 15 bases between. Germline V CDR1 and CDR2: WSHSY, SAAADI. The CDR3 loop spans 14 amino acids.

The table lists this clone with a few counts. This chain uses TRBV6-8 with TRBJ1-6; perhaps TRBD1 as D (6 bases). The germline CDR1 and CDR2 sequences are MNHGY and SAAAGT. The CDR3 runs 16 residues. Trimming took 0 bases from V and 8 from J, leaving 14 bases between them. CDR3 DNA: TGTGCCAGCAGTTACTCGATTGGGACATATTATTCACCCCTCCACTTT. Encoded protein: CASSYSIGTYYSPLHF.

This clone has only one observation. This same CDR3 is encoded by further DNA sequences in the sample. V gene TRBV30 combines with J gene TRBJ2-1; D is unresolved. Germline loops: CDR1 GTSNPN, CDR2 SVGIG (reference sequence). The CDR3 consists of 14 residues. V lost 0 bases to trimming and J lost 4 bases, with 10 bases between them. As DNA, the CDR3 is TGTGCCTGGAGTGTAACCGGGTCGTACAATGAGCAGTTCTTC. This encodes CAWSVTGSYNEQFF.

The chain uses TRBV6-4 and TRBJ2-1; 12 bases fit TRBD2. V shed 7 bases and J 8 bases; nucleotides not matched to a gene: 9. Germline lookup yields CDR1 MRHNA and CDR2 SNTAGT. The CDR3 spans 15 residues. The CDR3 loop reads CASTQTSGREDEQFF. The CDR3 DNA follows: TGTGCCAGCACCCAGACTAGCGGGAGAGAGGATGAGCAGTTCTTC.

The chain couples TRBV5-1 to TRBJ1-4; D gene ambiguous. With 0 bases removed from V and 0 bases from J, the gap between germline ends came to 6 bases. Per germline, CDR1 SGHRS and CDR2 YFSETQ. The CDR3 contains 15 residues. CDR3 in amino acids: CASSLESATNEKLFF. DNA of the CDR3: TGCGCCAGCAGCTTGGAATCAGCAACTAATGAAAAACTGTTTTTT. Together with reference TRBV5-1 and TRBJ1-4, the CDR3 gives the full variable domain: KAGVTQTPRYLIKTRGQQVTLSCSPISGHRSVSWYQQTPGQGLQFLFEYFSETQRNKGNFPGRFSGRQFSNSRSEMNVSTLELGDSALYLCASSLESATNEKLFFGSGTQLSVL.

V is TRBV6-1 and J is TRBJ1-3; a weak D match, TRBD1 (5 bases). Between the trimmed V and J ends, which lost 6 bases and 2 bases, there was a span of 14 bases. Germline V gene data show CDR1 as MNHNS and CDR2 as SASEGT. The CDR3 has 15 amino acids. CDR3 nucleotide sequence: TGTGCCAGCAGCCACGGCGGGGGGACTGGAAACACCATATATTTT. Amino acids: CASSHGGGTGNTIYF.

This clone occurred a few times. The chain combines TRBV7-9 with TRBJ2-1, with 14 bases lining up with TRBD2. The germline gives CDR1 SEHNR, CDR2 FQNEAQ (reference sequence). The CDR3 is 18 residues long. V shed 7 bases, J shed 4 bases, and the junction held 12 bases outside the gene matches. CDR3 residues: CASTSTSGGGGPYNEQFF. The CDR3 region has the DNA TGTGCCAGCACCTCGACTAGCGGGGGGGGAGGGCCTTACAATGAGCAGTTCTTC.

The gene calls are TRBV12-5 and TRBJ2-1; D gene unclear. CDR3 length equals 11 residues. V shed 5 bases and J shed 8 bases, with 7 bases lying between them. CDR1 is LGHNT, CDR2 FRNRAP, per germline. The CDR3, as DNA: TGTGCTAGTGGTCTAGGCCATGAGCAGTTCTTC. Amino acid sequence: CASGLGHEQFF.

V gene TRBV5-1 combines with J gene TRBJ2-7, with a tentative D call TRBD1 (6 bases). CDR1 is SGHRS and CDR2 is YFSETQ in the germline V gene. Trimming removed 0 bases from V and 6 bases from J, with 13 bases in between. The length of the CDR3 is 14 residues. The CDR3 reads CASSLDQGPVEQYF. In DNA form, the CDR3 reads TGCGCCAGCAGCTTGGATCAGGGGCCAGTCGAGCAGTACTTC. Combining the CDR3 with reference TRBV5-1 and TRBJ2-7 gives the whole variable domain KAGVTQTPRYLIKTRGQQVTLSCSPISGHRSVSWYQQTPGQGLQFLFEYFSETQRNKGNFPGRFSGRQFSNSRSEMNVSTLELGDSALYLCASSLDQGPVEQYFGPGTRLTVT.

The CDR3 loop reads CASSLRGYGYTF. The CDR3 DNA reads as TGTGCCAGCAGCTTAAGGGGGTATGGCTACACCTTC. The chain carries TRBV7-2 and TRBJ1-2; D might be TRBD1 (6 bases). The V end was cut by 2 bases, the J end by 5 bases, with 6 bases between. Germline V gives CDR1 SGHTA, CDR2 FQGNSA. This CDR3 has 12 amino acids.

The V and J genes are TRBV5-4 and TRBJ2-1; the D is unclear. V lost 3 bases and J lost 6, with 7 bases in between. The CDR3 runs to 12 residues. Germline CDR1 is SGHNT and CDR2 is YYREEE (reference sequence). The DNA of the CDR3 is TGTGCCAGCAGCTCTTATATCAATGAGCAGTTCTTC. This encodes CASSSYINEQFF. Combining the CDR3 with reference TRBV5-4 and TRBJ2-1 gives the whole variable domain ETGVTQSPTHLIKTRGQQVTLRCSSQSGHNTVSWYQQALGQGPQFIFQYYREEENGRGNFPPRFSGLQFPNYSSELNVNALELDDSALYLCASSSYINEQFFGPGTRLTVL.

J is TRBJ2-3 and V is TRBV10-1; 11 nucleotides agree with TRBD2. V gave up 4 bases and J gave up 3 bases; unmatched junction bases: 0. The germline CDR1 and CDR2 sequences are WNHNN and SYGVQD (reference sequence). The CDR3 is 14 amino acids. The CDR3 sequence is CASSASGRTDTQYF. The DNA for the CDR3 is TGCGCCAGCAGTGCTAGCGGGAGGACAGATACGCAGTATTTT.

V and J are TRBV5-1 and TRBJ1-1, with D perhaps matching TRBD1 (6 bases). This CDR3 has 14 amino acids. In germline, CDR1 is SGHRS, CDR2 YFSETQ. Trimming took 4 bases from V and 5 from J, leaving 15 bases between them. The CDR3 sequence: CASSTYREGTEAFF. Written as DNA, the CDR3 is TGCGCCAGCAGCACTTACAGGGAGGGGACTGAAGCTTTCTTT.

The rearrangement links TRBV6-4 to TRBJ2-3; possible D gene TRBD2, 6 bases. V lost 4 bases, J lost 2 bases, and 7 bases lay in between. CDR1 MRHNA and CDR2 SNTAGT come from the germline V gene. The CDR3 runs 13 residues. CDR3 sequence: CASSAGDTDTQYF. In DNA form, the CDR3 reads TGTGCCAGCAGTGCGGGAGACACAGATACGCAGTATTTT.

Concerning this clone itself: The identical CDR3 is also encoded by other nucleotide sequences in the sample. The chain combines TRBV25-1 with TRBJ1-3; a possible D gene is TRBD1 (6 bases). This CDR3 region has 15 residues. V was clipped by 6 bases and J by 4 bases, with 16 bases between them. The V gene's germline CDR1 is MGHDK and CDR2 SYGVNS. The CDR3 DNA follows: TGTGCCAGCAGCCTAGCAGGGGCCTCCGGAAACACCATATATTTT. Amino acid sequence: CASSLAGASGNTIYF.